One TCR beta chain is described in this entry. The CDR3 runs 12 residues. Trimming pared 0 bases from V and 6 bases from J, leaving 6 bases between. Germline assignment: CDR1 SQVTM and CDR2 ANQGSEA. Authors' methods: Quantification of nucleated cells was approximated via reference gene primer amplification. Profiling relied on immunoSEQ multiplex PCR, and the TCRdb table lists in-frame clones only, not all of them. V and J calls and clone size come straight from that table; D and trimming were deduced from the DNA. Of about 300,000 clones in the sample, around nine tenths were seen once. This entry comes from a study of blood T cell repertoires in COVID-19. The overall study: From the United States, Italy and Spain came samples of acute and convalescent COVID-19. T cells, B-cell-depleted T cells, or PBMCs supplied cDNA or gDNA.

Specimen: peripheral blood. The TCR originated in a man in his 70s with acute or convalescent COVID-19. The chain couples TRBV29-1 to TRBJ1-5; D uncertain. CDR3 DNA sequence: TGCAGCGTTGAAGAGCGCGGTCAGCCCCAGCATTTT. As protein: CSVEERGQPQHF. Filled out from reference TRBV29-1 and TRBJ1-5, the complete variable domain reads SAVISQKPSRDICQRGTSLTIQCQVDSQVTMMFWYRQQPGQSLTLIATANQGSEATYESGFVIDKFPISRPNLTFSTLTVSNMSPEDSSIYLCSVEERGQPQHFGDGTRLSIL.